These 26 T cell receptor beta chains were all obtained from the same sample, sequenced in a study of T-cell memory formation after mild COVID-19 (dated by TCRdb to 2020 to 2023). The library was built by means of 5' RACE. Sequenced using an Illumina NovaSeq 6000. The public reads were reprocessed in TCRdb via fastp at Q25 and MiXCR, keeping in-frame beta chains. Rows are unified per CDR3 protein, each entry keeping the most common DNA and genes. The sample has over 350,000 distinct CDR3 sequences on record, 20% to 30% of them singletons. The ten biggest clones cover around 9% of the sample. The sequencing input was PBMCs or a T cell subset sorted from them (not recorded which). The receptors stem from an adult woman who had mild COVID-19 (a few samples of this study predate the infection). The sample titles of this study are shuffled in the database, so cell type and time point are left out; the donor was told from shared clones.

This clonotype was seen a handful of times. V gene TRBV7-9 combines with J gene TRBJ2-7, with D possibly matching TRBD1 (6 bases). The CDR3 has 13 residues. Per the germline V gene, CDR1 is SEHNR and CDR2 is FQNEAQ (reference sequence). V was cut by 5 bases and J by 1 base, with 9 bases left in between. The DNA for the CDR3 is TGTGCCAGCAGCAAGACAGGATCCTACGAGCAGTACTTC. Translated, it gives CASSKTGSYEQYF.

The J gene is TRBJ2-5, the V gene TRBV29-1, with D perhaps matching TRBD1 (5 bases). With 2 bases removed from V and 5 bases from J, the gap between germline ends came to 9 bases. Per the germline V gene, CDR1 is SQVTM and CDR2 is ANQGSEA. The CDR3 extends over 12 amino acids. Written as DNA, the CDR3 is TGCAGCGTTGAAAGGGGAAGGGAGACCCAGTACTTC. Its protein is CSVERGRETQYF. Supplemented by reference TRBV29-1 and TRBJ2-5, the full variable domain reads SAVISQKPSRDICQRGTSLTIQCQVDSQVTMMFWYRQQPGQSLTLIATANQGSEATYESGFVIDKFPISRPNLTFSTLTVSNMSPEDSSIYLCSVERGRETQYFGPGTRLLVL.

Ten or more counts support this clonotype. The genes are TRBV6-5 and TRBJ2-4; D not certain. V was cut by 2 bases and J by 0 bases, with 26 bases left in between. From germline, CDR1 is MNHEY and CDR2 SVGAGI. The CDR3 spans 21 residues. Here the CDR3 reads CASSYPPGVVQGLLAKNIQYF. Written as DNA, the CDR3 is TGTGCCAGCAGTTACCCCCCAGGCGTGGTCCAAGGGCTACTAGCCAAAAACATTCAGTACTTC.

The genes are TRBV27 and TRBJ1-1, with D perhaps matching TRBD1 (5 bases). Germline CDR1 MNHEY, CDR2 SMNVEV (reference sequence). This CDR3 spans 15 amino acids. The ends were cut back, 4 bases at V and 1 base at J, with 13 bases in the middle. DNA of the CDR3: TGTGCCAGCAGTTCCAGCAGGGTTACGAACACTGAAGCTTTCTTT. This codes for CASSSSRVTNTEAFF.

In DNA form, the CDR3 reads TGTGCCAGCAGCTTAAGGAGGGCAGGGGAATACGATGAGCAGTTCTTC. This translates into CASSLRRAGEYDEQFF. The chain uses TRBV11-3 and TRBJ2-1; D might be TRBD1 or TRBD2, each matching 6 bases. V was clipped by 2 bases and J by 8 bases, with 19 bases between them. Germline V gene lookup returns CDR1 SGHNT and CDR2 YENEEA. There are 16 residues in the CDR3.

The chain joins TRBV5-6 to TRBJ2-7; D possibly corresponds to TRBD1 (5 bases). The CDR3 runs 14 residues. V lost 1 base to trimming and J lost 0 bases, with 8 bases between them. Germline V gives CDR1 SGHDT, CDR2 YYEEEE. The CDR3, as DNA: TGTGCCAGCAGCTTGACGACAGTCTCCTACGAGCAGTACTTC. Its protein is CASSLTTVSYEQYF.

This clonotype was counted between two and nine times. This sequence joins TRBV7-6 and TRBJ2-7, with 7 bases identical to TRBD1. Germline-derived CDR1 and CDR2 are SGHVS and FNYEAQ. The ends lost 5 bases at V and 0 bases at J; junction bases unmatched: 13. The CDR3 has 17 amino acids. This CDR3 is CASSTRSRQGSSYEQYF. The CDR3, as DNA: TGTGCCAGCAGCACGCGGTCCCGACAGGGAAGCTCCTACGAGCAGTACTTC.

The sample holds a few counts of this clonotype. The rearrangement joins TRBV12-3 or TRBV12-4 to TRBJ1-5; TRBD1 might be the D (5 bases). V lost 9 bases to trimming and J lost 6 bases, with 21 bases between them. The CDR3 has 15 amino acids. DNA for the CDR3: TGTGCCAGTAGTGTTGGACGGCAGGGCGGTCAGCCCCAGCATTTT. It is translated as CASSVGRQGGQPQHF.

This clonotype was observed a few times. The J gene is TRBJ2-5, the V gene TRBV5-1; D is perhaps TRBD1 (5 bases). The V end lost 1 base, the J end lost 1 base, and 11 bases lay between the germline ends. From germline, CDR1 is SGHRS and CDR2 YFSETQ. The CDR3 extends over 15 amino acids. CDR3 nucleotide sequence: TGCGCCAGCAGCTTGCAGGGTAGGGTCCAAGAGACCCAGTACTTC. It encodes CASSLQGRVQETQYF.

This clonotype was picked up a small number of times. CDR3 loop: CASSLGTGIDEKLFF. Written as DNA, the CDR3 is TGTGCCAGCAGCTTAGGGACAGGGATAGATGAAAAACTGTTTTTT. The chain employs TRBV7-8 and TRBJ1-4; 8 bases agree with TRBD1. CDR3 length equals 15 residues. Germline CDR1 reads SGHVS; CDR2 reads FQNEAQ. Trimming took 1 base from V and 6 from J; bases not matched to a gene: 4.

The sample holds a few counts of this clonotype. The J gene is TRBJ2-3, the V gene TRBV24-1; possible D gene TRBD2, 5 bases. CDR3 length: 14 amino acids. Germline V CDR1 and CDR2: KGHDR, SFDVKD. V was cut by 5 bases and J by 6 bases, with 14 bases left in between. The CDR3 sequence is CATSALGVGDTQYF. The CDR3 nucleotides are TGTGCCACCAGTGCGCTGGGAGTGGGGGATACGCAGTATTTT.

This clonotype turned up a few times. Here the CDR3 reads CAWSENSYEQYF. The CDR3 DNA follows: TGTGCCTGGAGTGAGAACTCCTACGAGCAGTACTTC. V gene TRBV30 combines with J gene TRBJ2-7; the D is unclear. Trimming shortened V by 1 base and J by 0 bases, and 4 bases separated the two germline ends. CDR1 and CDR2 (germline): GTSNPN, SVGIG (reference sequence). The CDR3 consists of 12 residues.

The rearrangement joins TRBV29-1 to TRBJ1-1, with D possibly matching TRBD1 (5 bases). The CDR3 extends over 13 amino acids. The germline CDR1 and CDR2 sequences are SQVTM and ANQGSEA. Trimming removed 1 base at V and 3 bases at J, with 9 bases between. CDR3 sequence: CSVEGRADTEAFF. CDR3 in DNA: TGCAGCGTTGAAGGCAGGGCAGACACTGAAGCTTTCTTT.

This clonotype was seen more than once but under ten times. The rearrangement links TRBV5-6 to TRBJ2-3; the D call may be TRBD1 or TRBD2 (6 bases each). Germline loops: CDR1 SGHDT, CDR2 YYEEEE. The CDR3 runs 15 residues. The V and J ends lost 5 bases and 4 bases respectively, with 17 bases between them. CDR3 in DNA: TGTGCCAGCAGTTCCCTGGGGGGCCGGGCAGATACGCAGTATTTT. Translation gives CASSSLGGRADTQYF.

This sequence joins TRBV12-3 or TRBV12-4 and TRBJ2-5; no reliable D call. CDR3 length: 13 residues. V lost 3 bases and J lost 5, with 10 bases in between. This chain's CDR3 is CASSLGFRETQYF. The CDR3 region has the DNA TGTGCCAGCAGTTTGGGGTTCCGGGAGACCCAGTACTTC.

This clonotype was detected many times. The genes are TRBV7-2 and TRBJ2-7; D is uncertain. V lost 5 bases and J 3 bases, leaving 8 bases between the germline ends. The CDR3 spans 12 residues. Germline V lookup: CDR1 SGHTA, CDR2 FQGNSA. The CDR3 here is CASSRANYEQYF. The CDR3 region has the DNA TGTGCCAGCAGCCGGGCCAACTACGAGCAGTACTTC.

The gene calls are TRBV5-1 and TRBJ2-7; no reliable D call. The CDR3 has 13 amino acids. The V gene's germline CDR1 is SGHRS and CDR2 YFSETQ. Deletions cut 0 bases from V and 7 bases from J, with 11 bases between. CDR3 sequence reads: CASSLDGLREQYF. The CDR3, as DNA: TGCGCCAGCAGCTTGGACGGATTACGGGAGCAGTACTTC. Complete variable domain (other parts from reference TRBV5-1 and TRBJ2-7): KAGVTQTPRYLIKTRGQQVTLSCSPISGHRSVSWYQQTPGQGLQFLFEYFSETQRNKGNFPGRFSGRQFSNSRSEMNVSTLELGDSALYLCASSLDGLREQYFGPGTRLTVT.

This clonotype was observed a few times. The chain carries TRBV4-1 and TRBJ1-1; the D gene is possibly TRBD1 (5 bases). Per germline, CDR1 MGHRA and CDR2 YSYEKL. V gave up 1 base and J gave up 6 bases, with 18 bases separating them. The CDR3 is made up of 16 amino acids. In DNA form, the CDR3 reads TGCGCCAGCAGCCAAGTTTCGAAGGGGCCGATCGCTGAAGCTTTCTTT. As protein: CASSQVSKGPIAEAFF.

In this sample, this clonotype turned up a few times. The chain has TRBV4-2 and TRBJ2-1; 11 bases map to TRBD2. The CDR3 is 15 residues long. Trimming cost V 1 base and J 9 bases; bases outside gene matches: 5. Germline CDR1 LGHNA, CDR2 YNFKEQ. CDR3 nucleotide sequence: TGTGCCAGCAGCCAAGTTGTACTAGCGGGAGCTGAGCAGTTCTTC. Amino acids: CASSQVVLAGAEQFF.

This clonotype was seen only a few times. This sequence joins TRBV15 and TRBJ2-2; D is ambiguous. With 7 bases removed from V and 7 bases from J, the gap between germline ends came to 16 bases. The CDR3 spans 14 residues. Germline lookup yields CDR1 LNHNV and CDR2 YYDKDF (reference sequence). CDR3 residues: CATTTLTEHGELFF. The CDR3 DNA reads as TGTGCCACCACCACCCTTACGGAACACGGGGAGCTGTTTTTT.

The chain couples TRBV20-1 to TRBJ2-7; D possibly matches TRBD1 or TRBD2 (7 bases each). The V gene's germline CDR1 is DFQATT and CDR2 SNEGSKA (reference sequence). The CDR3 totals 15 residues. Trimming took 0 bases from V and 3 from J, leaving 15 bases between them. CDR3 nucleotide sequence: TGCAGTGCTAGAGATGGGAGGGGGCCCTACTACGAGCAGTACTTC. This translates into CSARDGRGPYYEQYF.

This clonotype showed up just a few times. The chain couples TRBV29-1 to TRBJ2-3; perhaps TRBD2 as D (5 bases). The V gene lost 4 bases and the J gene lost 2 bases, with 10 bases spanning the gap. This CDR3 region has 13 residues. Per the germline V gene, CDR1 is SQVTM and CDR2 is ANQGSEA. CDR3 bases: TGCAGCGTTGGCCTCCGGGACACAGATACGCAGTATTTT. Amino acids: CSVGLRDTDTQYF.

V usage is TRBV27 and J usage is TRBJ2-7; 7 bases map to TRBD1. Per germline, CDR1 MNHEY and CDR2 SMNVEV (reference sequence). This CDR3 is built from 16 residues. J gave up 2 bases and V 6 bases, and 13 bases lay outside the gene matches. The CDR3 DNA sequence: TGTGCCAGCAGACTACTGCCGGGACAGAGCACCTACGAGCAGTACTTC. This codes for CASRLLPGQSTYEQYF.

The chain employs TRBV12-3 or TRBV12-4 and TRBJ1-5; no clear D. This CDR3 spans 14 amino acids. Trimming pared 6 bases from V and 2 bases from J, leaving 11 bases between. Here the CDR3 DNA reads TGTGCCAGCAGGCCACGGGAGGGCAATCAGCCCCAGCATTTT. Its translation: CASRPREGNQPQHF.

This clonotype showed up just a few times. The rearrangement uses TRBV7-2 and TRBJ1-1; D is possibly TRBD1 (5 bases). Germline CDR1 is SGHTA and CDR2 is FQGNSA. Trimming pared 2 bases from V and 5 bases from J, leaving 15 bases between. The CDR3 totals 15 residues. The DNA for the CDR3 is TGTGCCAGCAGCTTAATTGGCGCGGGGGGGACTGAAGCTTTCTTT. As protein: CASSLIGAGGTEAFF. The full variable domain, rest sourced from reference TRBV7-2 and TRBJ1-1, is GAGVSQSPSNKVTEKGKDVELRCDPISGHTALYWYRQSLGQGLEFLIYFQGNSAPDKSGLPSDRFSAERTGGSVSTLTIQRTQQEDSAVYLCASSLIGAGGTEAFFGQGTRLTVV.

The chain links TRBV20-1 to TRBJ2-3; D is possibly TRBD1 (5 bases). CDR1 is DFQATT, CDR2 SNEGSKA, per germline (reference sequence). Trimming cost V 5 bases and J 0 bases, with 12 bases left between them. The CDR3 loop spans 14 amino acids. In DNA form, the CDR3 reads TGCAGTGCTCCAGGGAAATCTAGCACAGATACGCAGTATTTT. It translates to CSAPGKSSTDTQYF.